Below are 30 T cell receptor beta chains sequenced from a single sample in a study of T cell responses to AZD1222 COVID-19 vaccine. The assay was immunoSEQ multiplex PCR, and TCRdb's table has in-frame clones only and misses some. This sample yields 75,000 to 90,000 clones, of which around 73% are seen a single time; approximately 21% belongs to the top ten. The material sequenced was peripheral blood, taken on day 0 of AZD1222 vaccination. The receptors derive from an adult in good health.

The chain links TRBV7-9 to TRBJ2-3, with TRBD2 matching over 14 bases. V lost 3 bases and J lost 4; bases outside the gene matches: 3. Germline V gene lookup returns CDR1 SEHNR and CDR2 FQNEAQ (reference sequence). The CDR3 length is 16 residues. CDR3 nucleotides: TGTGCCAGCAGCTTGGGACTAGCGGGAGTGGCAGATACGCAGTATTTT. It yields the protein CASSLGLAGVADTQYF. Combining the CDR3 with reference TRBV7-9 and TRBJ2-3 gives the whole variable domain DTGVSQNPRHKITKRGQNVTFRCDPISEHNRLYWYRQTLGQGPEFLTYFQNEAQLEKSRLLSDRFSAERPKGSFSTLEIQRTEQGDSAMYLCASSLGLAGVADTQYFGPGTRLTVL.

This chain joins TRBV11-2 and TRBJ2-3; 8 bases fit TRBD2. The CDR3 is made up of 19 amino acids. Trimming cost V 0 bases and J 2 bases; bases outside gene matches: 13. Germline V CDR1 and CDR2: SGHAT, FQNNGV. The CDR3 here is CASSLEGAGLAGSTDTQYF. The DNA for the CDR3 is TGTGCCAGCAGCTTAGAGGGGGCGGGGCTAGCGGGCTCCACAGATACGCAGTATTTT.

The V call is TRBV18, the J call TRBJ2-5; the match to TRBD1 covers 10 bases. J lost 5 bases, V lost 4 bases, and 10 bases had no gene match. The length of the CDR3 is 16 residues. Looked up from germline, CDR1 is KGHSH and CDR2 is LQKENI. CDR3 residues: CASSLGQGSPMETQYF. The CDR3 DNA reads as TGTGCCAGCTCACTGGGACAGGGGTCCCCGATGGAGACCCAGTACTTC.

CDR3 residues: CASSRTGAFDEQYF. CDR3 sequence (DNA): TGTGCCAGCAGCCGGACGGGAGCATTCGACGAGCAGTACTTC. The chain combines TRBV7-2 with TRBJ2-7; possible D gene TRBD2, 6 bases. Germline V gene sequence: CDR1 SGHTA, CDR2 FQGNSA. V lost 5 bases, J lost 5 bases, and 16 bases lay in between. The CDR3 totals 14 residues.

This clone was recorded once. The V and J genes are TRBV9 and TRBJ1-4; D unresolved. Trimming removed 0 bases at V and 3 bases at J, with 6 bases between. The CDR3 has 14 amino acids. Germline-derived CDR1 and CDR2 are SGDLS and YYNGEE. CDR3 loop: CASSVGQSNEKLFF. The CDR3 nucleotides read TGTGCCAGCAGCGTAGGGCAGTCTAATGAAAAACTGTTTTTT.

Concerning this clone itself: In the same sample, other DNA sequences code for this CDR3. CDR3 in DNA: TGTGCCAGCAGCTTAGTTGGGAGAACCTACGAGCAGTACTTC. Amino acid sequence: CASSLVGRTYEQYF. This chain links TRBV7-2 with TRBJ2-7; perhaps TRBD2 as D (5 bases). This CDR3 region has 14 residues. V dropped 1 base and J dropped 2 bases, with 9 bases sitting between them. The V gene's germline CDR1 is SGHTA and CDR2 FQGNSA.

The chain couples TRBV11-3 to TRBJ2-3; TRBD2 aligns across 10 bases. This CDR3 is built from 17 residues. In germline, CDR1 is SGHNT, CDR2 YENEEA. J lost 4 bases, V lost 0 bases, and 7 bases had no gene match. The CDR3 loop is CASSLDRLAGAADTQYF. In DNA form, the CDR3 reads TGTGCCAGCAGCTTAGATCGGCTAGCGGGAGCGGCAGATACGCAGTATTTT.

The genes are TRBV21-1 and TRBJ2-5. TRBV21-1 is flagged as a pseudogene. CDR3 length equals 12 residues. The CDR3 bases are TGTGCCAGCAGCAAAGCAGGGGAGACCCAGTACTTC. Translated, it gives CASSKAGETQYF.

This rearrangement joins TRBV21-1 to TRBJ2-5; the D call of TRBD1 is as the table states it, not checked on the DNA. TRBV21-1 is flagged as a pseudogene. This CDR3 has 19 residues. CDR3 region: CASSKIGPPGQGRRSYQYF. CDR3 DNA: TGTGCCAGCAGCAAAATAGGACCTCCGGGACAGGGGAGGCGGTCGTACCAGTACTTC.

This chain uses TRBV25-1 with TRBJ2-5; D is possibly TRBD1 or TRBD2 (5 bases each). Germline assignment: CDR1 MGHDK and CDR2 SYGVNS. V lost 6 bases to trimming and J lost 9 bases, with 20 bases between them. This CDR3 contains 14 residues. The CDR3 region has the DNA TGTGCCAGCAGGGGACCGGACGGGCCAAGGGCCCAGTACTTC. It yields the protein CASRGPDGPRAQYF.

J is TRBJ1-4 and V is TRBV5-6; D is ambiguous. Trimming shortened V by 4 bases and J by 0 bases, and 10 bases separated the two germline ends. Per the germline V gene, CDR1 is SGHDT and CDR2 is YYEEEE. The CDR3 length is 15 residues. The CDR3 reads CASSLSGTTNEKLFF. DNA of the CDR3: TGTGCCAGCAGCCTATCAGGAACAACTAATGAAAAACTGTTTTTT.

The count of this clone is one. This chain joins TRBV7-2 and TRBJ2-1; 9 nucleotides agree with TRBD2. The length of the CDR3 is 16 residues. In germline, CDR1 is SGHTA, CDR2 FQGNSA. V shed 5 bases, J shed 4 bases, and the junction held 9 bases outside the gene matches. CDR3 protein: CASSPGLAITYNEQFF. In DNA form, the CDR3 reads TGTGCCAGCAGCCCAGGACTAGCGATCACATACAATGAGCAGTTCTTC. The variable domain in full, completed from reference TRBV7-2 and TRBJ2-1, reads GAGVSQSPSNKVTEKGKDVELRCDPISGHTALYWYRQSLGQGLEFLIYFQGNSAPDKSGLPSDRFSAERTGGSVSTLTIQRTQQEDSAVYLCASSPGLAITYNEQFFGPGTRLTVL.

The V and J genes are TRBV10-3 and TRBJ2-7, with TRBD1 identical over 11 bases. The CDR3 consists of 15 residues. V lost 3 bases to trimming and J lost 3 bases; unmatched junction nucleotides: 4. Germline V lookup: CDR1 ENHRY, CDR2 SYGVKD. The CDR3 DNA sequence: TGTGCCATCAGTGACCGGGACAGGGGGAACTACGAGCAGTACTTC. Translated: CAISDRDRGNYEQYF.

This clone was counted only a few times. This chain links TRBV5-1 with TRBJ1-4, with D perhaps TRBD1 (6 bases). Germline CDR1 reads SGHRS; CDR2 reads YFSETQ. The V end was cut by 2 bases, the J end by 8 bases, with 10 bases between. The CDR3 spans 13 residues. CDR3 loop: CASSFAGGEKLFF. As DNA, the CDR3 is TGCGCCAGCAGCTTCGCGGGGGGCGAAAAACTGTTTTTT.

CDR3 protein: CASSSSTGEQPQHF. The CDR3 bases are TGTGCCAGCAGCTCCTCGACAGGGGAGCAGCCCCAGCATTTT. The V gene is TRBV5-4, the J gene TRBJ1-5, with 8 bases that match TRBD1. J lost 7 bases, V lost 3 bases, and 6 bases had no gene match. This CDR3 has 14 residues. The germline V gene has CDR1 SGHNT and CDR2 YYREEE (reference sequence).

V and J are TRBV7-8 and TRBJ1-1; D is uncertain. This CDR3 is built from 14 residues. V dropped 3 bases and J dropped 1 base, with 9 bases sitting between them. CDR1 and CDR2 (germline): SGHVS, FQNEAQ. CDR3 bases: TGTGCCAGCAGCTTCGGGGAAGGGAACACTGAAGCTTTCTTT. Translation: CASSFGEGNTEAFF.

The chain recombines TRBV29-1 with TRBJ2-3, with unresolved D. The V gene lost 4 bases and the J gene lost 2 bases, with 16 bases spanning the gap. In germline, CDR1 is SQVTM, CDR2 ANQGSEA. This CDR3 spans 15 amino acids. CDR3 sequence reads: CSVVAGEGYTDTQYF. CDR3 DNA sequence: TGCAGCGTTGTGGCCGGTGAAGGATACACAGATACGCAGTATTTT.

This clone was picked up one time. CDR3 nucleotides: TGTGCCAGCAGCCAAGCCAACTATGGCTACACCTTC. Translation: CASSQANYGYTF. The chain employs TRBV3-1 (or the pseudogene TRBV3-2) and TRBJ1-2; D is unclear. CDR3 length: 12 residues. Trimming shortened V by 1 base and J by 2 bases, and 2 bases separated the two germline ends. Germline assignment: CDR1 LGHDT and CDR2 YNNKEL (reference sequence).

The genes are TRBV19 and TRBJ2-1, with 15 positions matching TRBD2. Losses at the gene ends were 6 bases for V and 13 bases for J; bases not matched to a gene: 10. The CDR3 has 15 amino acids. Germline V gives CDR1 LNHDA, CDR2 SQIVND (reference sequence). The CDR3 loop is CASRLGLAGGSPQFF. CDR3 in DNA: TGTGCCAGTAGGCTGGGACTAGCGGGAGGATCACCTCAGTTCTTC.

The rearrangement joins TRBV19 to TRBJ2-7, with D unresolved. This CDR3 has 14 residues. The V end was cut by 3 bases, the J end by 6 bases, with 15 bases between. From germline, CDR1 is LNHDA and CDR2 SQIVND (reference sequence). Here the CDR3 reads CASSIKEWSAEQYF. As DNA, the CDR3 is TGTGCCAGTAGTATTAAGGAGTGGTCAGCCGAGCAGTACTTC.

The chain has TRBV6-1 and TRBJ2-7, with D perhaps matching TRBD1 (6 bases). The germline V gene has CDR1 MNHNS and CDR2 SASEGT. The CDR3 sequence is 16 residues long. V was cut by 7 bases and J by 3 bases, with 22 bases left in between. CDR3 DNA sequence: TGTGCCAGCACTGATACTACAGGTTTCAGGGGCTACGAGCAGTACTTC. Residues: CASTDTTGFRGYEQYF.

There are a few counts of this clone. CDR3: CATSDWGLAGDPDTQYF. The CDR3 DNA sequence: TGTGCCACCAGTGATTGGGGCCTAGCGGGAGACCCAGATACGCAGTATTTT. This chain links TRBV24-1 with TRBJ2-3, with TRBD2 matching over 10 bases. Germline V gives CDR1 KGHDR, CDR2 SFDVKD. CDR3 length: 17 amino acids. After removal of 2 bases from V and 4 bases from J, the junction contained 8 bases not matched to a gene.

The chain links TRBV27 to TRBJ2-2; D assignment may be TRBD1 or TRBD2 (5 bases each). The CDR3 sequence is 16 residues long. The germline V gene encodes CDR1 MNHEY and CDR2 SMNVEV (reference sequence). Trimming pared 2 bases from V and 2 bases from J, leaving 12 bases between. This CDR3 is CASSLKAGSNTGELFF. CDR3 in DNA: TGTGCCAGCAGTTTAAAGGCAGGGAGTAACACCGGGGAGCTGTTTTTT.

This CDR3 is CAWTARQGIRETQYF. DNA for the CDR3: TGTGCCTGGACCGCTCGACAGGGCATCAGGGAGACCCAGTACTTC. The genes are TRBV30 and TRBJ2-5; 7 bases fit TRBD1. The CDR3 covers 15 residues. The germline V gene has CDR1 GTSNPN and CDR2 SVGIG (reference sequence). After removal of 4 bases from V and 5 bases from J, the junction contained 13 bases not matched to a gene.

The chain carries TRBV7-9 and TRBJ1-1, with D possibly being TRBD1 (5 bases). Germline lookup yields CDR1 SEHNR and CDR2 FQNEAQ (reference sequence). This CDR3 is 15 amino acids long. V was trimmed by 1 base and J by 5 bases, leaving 14 bases between them. CDR3 DNA sequence: TGTGCCAGCAGCTTAGGGGGGTCAAGTGTAACTGAAGCTTTCTTT. This gives the protein CASSLGGSSVTEAFF.

The J gene is TRBJ2-7, the V gene TRBV27; a weak D match, TRBD1 (6 bases). The CDR3 is made up of 15 amino acids. Germline V gene lookup returns CDR1 MNHEY and CDR2 SMNVEV (reference sequence). With 5 bases removed from V and 7 bases from J, the gap between germline ends came to 21 bases. This chain's CDR3 is CASSPSGTQGREQYF. CDR3 coding DNA: TGTGCCAGCAGTCCATCCGGGACACAAGGAAGAGAGCAGTACTTC.

V usage is TRBV3-1 (or the pseudogene TRBV3-2) and J usage is TRBJ1-3; D not resolved. V was clipped by 7 bases and J by 3 bases, with 10 bases between them. The germline V gene encodes CDR1 LGHDT and CDR2 YNNKEL (reference sequence). This CDR3 has 13 residues. CDR3 sequence reads: CASTASLGNTIYF. CDR3 sequence (DNA): TGTGCCAGCACCGCAAGTCTTGGAAACACCATATATTTT.

The chain combines TRBV19 with TRBJ1-1, with unresolved D. The CDR3 has 13 residues. Germline values: CDR1 LNHDA, CDR2 SQIVND (reference sequence). V lost 2 bases and J lost 3, with 7 bases in between. DNA for the CDR3: TGTGCCAGTAGTATATTTGGGGACACTGAAGCTTTCTTT. Its protein product is CASSIFGDTEAFF.

The rearrangement uses TRBV27 and TRBJ2-7; D gene uncertain. The CDR3 runs 14 residues. The ends were cut back, 0 bases at V and 7 bases at J, with 13 bases in the middle. Germline CDR1 and CDR2: MNHEY and SMNVEV (reference sequence). CDR3 sequence: CASSLSRQELEQYF. CDR3 nucleotide sequence: TGTGCCAGCAGTTTATCTCGTCAGGAGCTTGAGCAGTACTTC.

The V gene is TRBV5-4, the J gene TRBJ1-2; TRBD1 matches 9 bases. Germline values: CDR1 SGHNT, CDR2 YYREEE (reference sequence). V lost 3 bases to trimming and J lost 8 bases; unmatched junction nucleotides: 17. The CDR3 length is 17 residues. The CDR3 sequence: CASSSPGQGMSLGGYTF. As DNA, the CDR3 is TGTGCCAGCAGCTCTCCGGGACAGGGAATGTCCCTGGGAGGCTACACCTTC.